This T cell receptor beta chain came from a study of monozygotic twins with inflammatory bowel disease. CDR3 length: 15 amino acids. Germline CDR1 LNHDA, CDR2 SQIVND (reference sequence). Template switching incorporated UMIs with a 6-nucleotide sample barcode. From its re-call of the 5' RACE reads, TCRdb lists each CDR3 protein once, without DNA. Seen in this sample are 110,000 or so distinct CDR3 sequences; the ten most common clones hold around an eighth. Concerning this clonotype itself: Its cognate antigen is unknown.

Overall study findings and caveats: Varying immunosuppressive regimens may have increased patient repertoire variability.

The source of this sequence is a human donor with ulcerative colitis or Crohn's disease, or a healthy co-twin of an affected twin (not recorded which). Sequences were obtained from blood. V and J are TRBV19 and TRBJ2-2; TCRdb gives TRBD1 as the D gene, but with no DNA this cannot be confirmed. CDR3 in amino acids: CASSSGTGKIGELFF.